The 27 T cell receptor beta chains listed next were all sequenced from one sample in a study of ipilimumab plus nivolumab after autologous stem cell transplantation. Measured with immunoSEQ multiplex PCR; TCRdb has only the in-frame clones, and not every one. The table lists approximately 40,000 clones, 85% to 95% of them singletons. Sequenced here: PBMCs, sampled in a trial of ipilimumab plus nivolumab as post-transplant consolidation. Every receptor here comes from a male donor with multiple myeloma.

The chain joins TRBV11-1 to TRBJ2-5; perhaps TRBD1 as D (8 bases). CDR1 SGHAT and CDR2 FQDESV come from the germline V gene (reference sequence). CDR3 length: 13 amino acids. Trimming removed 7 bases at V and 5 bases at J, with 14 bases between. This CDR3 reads CASNRGGDETQYF. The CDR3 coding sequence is TGTGCCAGCAACAGGGGGGGAGATGAGACCCAGTACTTC.

The CDR3 region is CATSRDRGKAFF. The CDR3, as DNA: TGTGCCACCAGCAGAGACAGGGGGAAAGCTTTCTTT. V usage is TRBV15 and J usage is TRBJ1-1; 7 nucleotides align to TRBD1. V lost 0 bases to trimming and J lost 9 bases; unmatched junction nucleotides: 1. Per germline, CDR1 LNHNV and CDR2 YYDKDF (reference sequence). This CDR3 has 12 amino acids.

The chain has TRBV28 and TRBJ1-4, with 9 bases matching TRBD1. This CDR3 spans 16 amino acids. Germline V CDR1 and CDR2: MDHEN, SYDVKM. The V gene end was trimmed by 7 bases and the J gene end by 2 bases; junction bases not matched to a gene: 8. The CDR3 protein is CASIPDRGSTNEKLFF. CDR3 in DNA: TGTGCCAGCATCCCTGACAGGGGGTCCACTAATGAAAAACTGTTTTTT. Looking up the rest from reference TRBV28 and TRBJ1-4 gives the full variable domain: DVKVTQSSRYLVKRTGEKVFLECVQDMDHENMFWYRQDPGLGLRLIYFSYDVKMKEKGDIPEGYSVSREKKERFSLILESASTNQTSMYLCASIPDRGSTNEKLFFGSGTQLSVL.

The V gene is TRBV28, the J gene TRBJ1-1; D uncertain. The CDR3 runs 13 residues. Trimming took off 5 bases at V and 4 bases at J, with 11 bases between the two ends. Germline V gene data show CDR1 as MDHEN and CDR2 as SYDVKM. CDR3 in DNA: TGTGCCAGCAGTAGGACTGCCAGCACTGAAGCTTTCTTT. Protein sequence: CASSRTASTEAFF.

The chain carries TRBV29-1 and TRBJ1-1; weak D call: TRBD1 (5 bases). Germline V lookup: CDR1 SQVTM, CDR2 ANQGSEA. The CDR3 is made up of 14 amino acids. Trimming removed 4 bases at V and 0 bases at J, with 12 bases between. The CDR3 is CSVGLGVMNTEAFF. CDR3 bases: TGCAGCGTTGGGTTAGGGGTCATGAACACTGAAGCTTTCTTT.

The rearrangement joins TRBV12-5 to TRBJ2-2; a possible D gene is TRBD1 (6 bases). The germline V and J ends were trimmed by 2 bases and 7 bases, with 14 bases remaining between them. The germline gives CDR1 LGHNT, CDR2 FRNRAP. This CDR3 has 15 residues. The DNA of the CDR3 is TGTGCTAGTGGTTTGCCTGGACAGACGGGCGGGGAGCTGTTTTTT. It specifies CASGLPGQTGGELFF. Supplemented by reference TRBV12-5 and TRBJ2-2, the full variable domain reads DARVTQTPRHKVTEMGQEVTMRCQPILGHNTVFWYRQTMMQGLELLAYFRNRAPLDDSGMPKDRFSAEMPDATLATLKIQPSEPRDSAVYFCASGLPGQTGGELFFGEGSRLTVL.

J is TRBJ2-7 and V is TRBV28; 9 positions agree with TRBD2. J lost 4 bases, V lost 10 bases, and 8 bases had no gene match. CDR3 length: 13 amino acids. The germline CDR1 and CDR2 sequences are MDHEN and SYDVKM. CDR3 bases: TGTGCCACCTCAGTAGCGGGAGTTTACGAGCAGTACTTC. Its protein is CATSVAGVYEQYF.

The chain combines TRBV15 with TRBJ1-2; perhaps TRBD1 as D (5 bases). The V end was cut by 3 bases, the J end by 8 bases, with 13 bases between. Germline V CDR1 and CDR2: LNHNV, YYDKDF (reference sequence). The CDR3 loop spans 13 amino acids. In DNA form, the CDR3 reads TGTGCCACCAGCAGCGCCGCAGGGATGGGCTACACCTTC. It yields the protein CATSSAAGMGYTF.

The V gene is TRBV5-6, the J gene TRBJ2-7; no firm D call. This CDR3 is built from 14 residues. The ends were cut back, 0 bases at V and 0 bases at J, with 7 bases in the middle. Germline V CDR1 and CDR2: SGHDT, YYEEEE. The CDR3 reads CASSLASSSYEQYF. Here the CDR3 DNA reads TGTGCCAGCAGCTTGGCCAGTAGCTCCTACGAGCAGTACTTC.

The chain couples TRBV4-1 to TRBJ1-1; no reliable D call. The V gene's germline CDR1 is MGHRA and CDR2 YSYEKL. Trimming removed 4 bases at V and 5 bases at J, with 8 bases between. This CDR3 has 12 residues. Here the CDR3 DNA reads TGCGCCAGCAGCCGCGACATGACTGAAGCTTTCTTT. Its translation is CASSRDMTEAFF.

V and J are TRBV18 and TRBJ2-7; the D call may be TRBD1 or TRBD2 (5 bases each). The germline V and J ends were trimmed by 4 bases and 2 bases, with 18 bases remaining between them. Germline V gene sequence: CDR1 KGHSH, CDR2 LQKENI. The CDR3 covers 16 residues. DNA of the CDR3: TGTGCCAGCTCACGAGACGGGGCACGGATACCCTACGAGCAGTACTTC. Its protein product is CASSRDGARIPYEQYF. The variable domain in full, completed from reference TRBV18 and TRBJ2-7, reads NAGVMQNPRHLVRRRGQEARLRCSPMKGHSHVYWYRQLPEEGLKFMVYLQKENIIDESGMPKERFSAEFPKEGPSILRIQQVVRGDSAAYFCASSRDGARIPYEQYFGPGTRLTVT.

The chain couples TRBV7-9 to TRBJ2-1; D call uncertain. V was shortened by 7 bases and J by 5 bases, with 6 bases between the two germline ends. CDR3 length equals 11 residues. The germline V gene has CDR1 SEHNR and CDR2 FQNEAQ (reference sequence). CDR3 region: CASTTHNEQFF. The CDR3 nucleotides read TGTGCCAGCACTACCCACAATGAGCAGTTCTTC.

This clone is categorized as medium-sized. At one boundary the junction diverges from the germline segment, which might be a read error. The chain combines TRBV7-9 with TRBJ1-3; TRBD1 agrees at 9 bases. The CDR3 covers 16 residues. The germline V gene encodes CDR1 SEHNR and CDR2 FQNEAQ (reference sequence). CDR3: CASSVATGGSGNTIYF. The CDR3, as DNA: TGTGCCAGCAGCGTAGCGACAGGGGGCTCTGGAAACACCATATATTTT.

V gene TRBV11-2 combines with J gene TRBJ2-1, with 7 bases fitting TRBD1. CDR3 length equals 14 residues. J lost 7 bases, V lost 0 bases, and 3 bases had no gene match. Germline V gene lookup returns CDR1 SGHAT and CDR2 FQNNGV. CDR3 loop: CASSLEHRGNEQFF. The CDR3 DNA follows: TGTGCCAGCAGCTTAGAACACAGGGGTAATGAGCAGTTCTTC. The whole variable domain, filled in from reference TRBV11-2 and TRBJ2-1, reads EAGVAQSPRYKIIEKRQSVAFWCNPISGHATLYWYQQILGQGPKLLIQFQNNGVVDDSQLPKDRFSAERLKGVDSTLKIQPAKLEDSAVYLCASSLEHRGNEQFFGPGTRLTVL.

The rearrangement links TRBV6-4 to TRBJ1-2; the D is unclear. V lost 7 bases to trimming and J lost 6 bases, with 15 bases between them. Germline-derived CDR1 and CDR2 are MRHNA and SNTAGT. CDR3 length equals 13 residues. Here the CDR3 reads CASNQGGKDGYTF. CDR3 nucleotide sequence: TGTGCCAGCAACCAAGGCGGGAAAGATGGCTACACCTTC.

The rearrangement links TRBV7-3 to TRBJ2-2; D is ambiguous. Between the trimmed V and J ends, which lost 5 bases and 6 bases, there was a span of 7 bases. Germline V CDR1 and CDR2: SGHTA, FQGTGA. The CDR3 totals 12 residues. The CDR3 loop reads CASSRQPGELFF. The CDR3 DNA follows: TGTGCCAGCAGCCGCCAGCCCGGGGAGCTGTTTTTT.

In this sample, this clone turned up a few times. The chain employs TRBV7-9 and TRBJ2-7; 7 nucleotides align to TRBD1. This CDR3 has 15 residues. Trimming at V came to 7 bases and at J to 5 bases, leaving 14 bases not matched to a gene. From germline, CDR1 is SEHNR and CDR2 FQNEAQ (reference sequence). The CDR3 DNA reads TGTGCCAGCACCATCTTCCTGGGACAGTTGAACGAGCAGTACTTC. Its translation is CASTIFLGQLNEQYF.

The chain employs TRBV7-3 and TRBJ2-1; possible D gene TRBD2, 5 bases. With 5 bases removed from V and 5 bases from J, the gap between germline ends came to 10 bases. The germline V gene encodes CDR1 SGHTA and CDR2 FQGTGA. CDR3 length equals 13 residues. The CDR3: CASSRTGDNEQFF. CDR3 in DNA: TGTGCCAGCAGCCGCACCGGGGACAATGAGCAGTTCTTC.

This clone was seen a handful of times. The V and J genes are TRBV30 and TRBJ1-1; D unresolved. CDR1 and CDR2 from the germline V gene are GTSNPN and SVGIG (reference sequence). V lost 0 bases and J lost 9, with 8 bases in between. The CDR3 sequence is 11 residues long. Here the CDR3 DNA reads TGTGCCTGGAGTGTTAGGACTAAAGCTTTCTTT. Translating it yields CAWSVRTKAFF.

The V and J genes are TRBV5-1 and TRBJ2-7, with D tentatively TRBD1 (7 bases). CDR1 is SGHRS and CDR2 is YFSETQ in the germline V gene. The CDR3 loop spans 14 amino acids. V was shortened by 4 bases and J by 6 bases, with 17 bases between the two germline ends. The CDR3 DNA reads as TGCGCCAGCAGCGGGTCCCAGGGGGGCGTCGAGCAGTACTTC. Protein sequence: CASSGSQGGVEQYF.

The CDR3 spells CASSPRVIGTQYF. CDR3 nucleotide sequence: TGTGCCAGCAGCCCCCGCGTAATTGGGACGCAGTATTTT. The chain combines TRBV7-2 with TRBJ2-3, with unresolved D. With 5 bases removed from V and 9 bases from J, the gap between germline ends came to 15 bases. Looked up from germline, CDR1 is SGHTA and CDR2 is FQGNSA. There are 13 residues in the CDR3.

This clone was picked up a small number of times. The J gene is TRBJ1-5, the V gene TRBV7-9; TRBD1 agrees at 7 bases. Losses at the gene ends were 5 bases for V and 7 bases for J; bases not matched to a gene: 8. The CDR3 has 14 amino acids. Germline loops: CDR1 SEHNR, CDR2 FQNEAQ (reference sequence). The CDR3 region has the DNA TGTGCCAGCAGCCCAACAGGGACAGACCAGCCCCAGCATTTT. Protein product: CASSPTGTDQPQHF.

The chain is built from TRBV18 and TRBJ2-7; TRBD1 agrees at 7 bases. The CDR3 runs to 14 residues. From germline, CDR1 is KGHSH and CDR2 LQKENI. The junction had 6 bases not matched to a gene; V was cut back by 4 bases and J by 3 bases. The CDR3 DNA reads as TGTGCCAGCTCACAACTGACAGGGAACTACGAGCAGTACTTC. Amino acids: CASSQLTGNYEQYF.

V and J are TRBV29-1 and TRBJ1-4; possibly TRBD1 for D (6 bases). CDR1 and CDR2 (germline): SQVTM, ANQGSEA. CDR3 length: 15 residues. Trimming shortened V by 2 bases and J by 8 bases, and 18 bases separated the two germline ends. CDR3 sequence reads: CSVEQLSGVGEKLFF. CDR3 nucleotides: TGCAGCGTTGAACAACTATCAGGGGTTGGGGAAAAACTGTTTTTT.

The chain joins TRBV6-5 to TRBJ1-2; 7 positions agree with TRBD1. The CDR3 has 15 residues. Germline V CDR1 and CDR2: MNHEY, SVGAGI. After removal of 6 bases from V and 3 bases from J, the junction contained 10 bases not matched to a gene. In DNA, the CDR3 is TGTGCCAGCAGACGGGGACAGACCCTCTACTATGGCTACACCTTC. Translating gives CASRRGQTLYYGYTF.

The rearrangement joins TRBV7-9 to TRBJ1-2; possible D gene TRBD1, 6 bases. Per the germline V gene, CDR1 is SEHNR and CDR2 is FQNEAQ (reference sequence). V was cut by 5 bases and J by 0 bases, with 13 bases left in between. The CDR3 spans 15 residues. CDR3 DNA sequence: TGTGCCAGCAGCCTTACGGGACAAGCTAACTATGGCTACACCTTC. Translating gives CASSLTGQANYGYTF.

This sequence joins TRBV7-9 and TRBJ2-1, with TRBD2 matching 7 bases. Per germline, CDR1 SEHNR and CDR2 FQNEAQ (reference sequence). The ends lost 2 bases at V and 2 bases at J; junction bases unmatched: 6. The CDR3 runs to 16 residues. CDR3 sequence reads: CASSLSSGGAYNEQFF. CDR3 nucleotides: TGTGCCAGCAGCTTATCTAGTGGGGGGGCCTACAATGAGCAGTTCTTC.